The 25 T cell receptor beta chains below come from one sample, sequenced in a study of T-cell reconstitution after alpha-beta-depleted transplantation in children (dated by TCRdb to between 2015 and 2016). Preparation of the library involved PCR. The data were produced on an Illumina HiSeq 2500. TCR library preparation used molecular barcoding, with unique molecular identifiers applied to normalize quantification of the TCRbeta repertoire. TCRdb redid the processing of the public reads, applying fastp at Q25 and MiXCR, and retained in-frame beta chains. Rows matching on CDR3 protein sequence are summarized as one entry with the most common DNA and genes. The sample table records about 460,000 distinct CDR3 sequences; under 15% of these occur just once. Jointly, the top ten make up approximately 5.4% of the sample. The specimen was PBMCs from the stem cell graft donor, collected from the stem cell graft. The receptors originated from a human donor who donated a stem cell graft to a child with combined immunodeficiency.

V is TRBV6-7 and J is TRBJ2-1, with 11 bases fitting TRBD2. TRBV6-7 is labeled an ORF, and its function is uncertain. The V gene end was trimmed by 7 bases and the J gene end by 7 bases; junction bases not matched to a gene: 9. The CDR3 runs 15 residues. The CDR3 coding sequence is TGTGCCAGCACCTCGGGACTAGCGGACTCGAATGAGCAGTTCTTC. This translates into CASTSGLADSNEQFF.

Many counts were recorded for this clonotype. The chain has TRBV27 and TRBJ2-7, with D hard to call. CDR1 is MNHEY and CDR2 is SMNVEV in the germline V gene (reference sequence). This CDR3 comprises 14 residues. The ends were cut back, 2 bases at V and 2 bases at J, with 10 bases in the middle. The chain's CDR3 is CASSLRHGPYEQYF. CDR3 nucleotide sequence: TGTGCCAGCAGTTTACGGCACGGGCCCTACGAGCAGTACTTC.

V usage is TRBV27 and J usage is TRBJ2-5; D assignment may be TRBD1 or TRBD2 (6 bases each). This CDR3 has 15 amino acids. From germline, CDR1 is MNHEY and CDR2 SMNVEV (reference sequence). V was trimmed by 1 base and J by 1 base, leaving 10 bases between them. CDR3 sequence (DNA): TGTGCCAGCAGTTTATTTGAGGGGGGCCAAGAGACCCAGTACTTC. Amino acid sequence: CASSLFEGGQETQYF.

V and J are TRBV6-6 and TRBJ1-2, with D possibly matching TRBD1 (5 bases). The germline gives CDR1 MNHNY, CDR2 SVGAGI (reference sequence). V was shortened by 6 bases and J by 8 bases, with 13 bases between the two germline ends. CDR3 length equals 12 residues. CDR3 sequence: CASSPWGEGYTF. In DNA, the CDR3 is TGTGCCAGCAGCCCCTGGGGGGAAGGCTACACCTTC.

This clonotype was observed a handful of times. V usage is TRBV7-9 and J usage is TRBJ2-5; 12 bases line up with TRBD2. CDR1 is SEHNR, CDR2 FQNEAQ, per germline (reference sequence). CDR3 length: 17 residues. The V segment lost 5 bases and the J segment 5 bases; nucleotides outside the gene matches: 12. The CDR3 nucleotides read TGTGCCAGCAGCGAAGGACTAGCGGGACCCAAGCTGGAGACCCAGTACTTC. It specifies CASSEGLAGPKLETQYF.

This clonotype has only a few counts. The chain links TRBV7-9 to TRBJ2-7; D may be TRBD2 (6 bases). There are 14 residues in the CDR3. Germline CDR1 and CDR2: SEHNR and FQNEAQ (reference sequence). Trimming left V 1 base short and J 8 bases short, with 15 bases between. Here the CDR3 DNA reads TGTGCCAGCAGCTTAGGGGGCCGGGGGTGGAAGCAGTACTTC. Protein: CASSLGGRGWKQYF. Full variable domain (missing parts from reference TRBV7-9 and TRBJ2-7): DTGVSQNPRHKITKRGQNVTFRCDPISEHNRLYWYRQTLGQGPEFLTYFQNEAQLEKSRLLSDRFSAERPKGSFSTLEIQRTEQGDSAMYLCASSLGGRGWKQYFGPGTRLTVT.

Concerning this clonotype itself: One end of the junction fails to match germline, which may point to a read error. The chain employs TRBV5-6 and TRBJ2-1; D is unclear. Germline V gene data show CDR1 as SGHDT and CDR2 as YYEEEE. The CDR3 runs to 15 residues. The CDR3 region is CASSSALVSYNEHFF. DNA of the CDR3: TGTGCCAGCAGCTCCGCGCTAGTATCCTACAATGAGCATTTCTTC.

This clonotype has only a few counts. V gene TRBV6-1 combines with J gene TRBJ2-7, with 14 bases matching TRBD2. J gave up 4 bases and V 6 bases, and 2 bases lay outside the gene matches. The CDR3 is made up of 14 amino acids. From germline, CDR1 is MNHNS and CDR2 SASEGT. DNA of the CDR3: TGTGCCAGCAGGCGACTAGCGGGAGGGTACGAGCAGTACTTC. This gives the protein CASRRLAGGYEQYF.

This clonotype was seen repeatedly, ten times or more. CDR3 sequence: CASSLGSAAGELFF. The DNA for the CDR3 is TGTGCCAGCAGTTTAGGGTCGGCGGCCGGGGAGCTGTTTTTT. The chain couples TRBV27 to TRBJ2-2; no clear D. The germline V gene has CDR1 MNHEY and CDR2 SMNVEV (reference sequence). The CDR3 extends over 14 amino acids. V was clipped by 2 bases and J by 6 bases, with 10 bases between them.

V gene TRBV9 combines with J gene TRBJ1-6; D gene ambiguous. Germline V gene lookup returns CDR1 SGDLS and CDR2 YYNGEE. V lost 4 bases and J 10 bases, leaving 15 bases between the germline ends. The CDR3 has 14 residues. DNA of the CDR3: TGTGCCAGCAGCACCTCGGACTCCCCGTCACCCCTCCACTTT. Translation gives CASSTSDSPSPLHF.

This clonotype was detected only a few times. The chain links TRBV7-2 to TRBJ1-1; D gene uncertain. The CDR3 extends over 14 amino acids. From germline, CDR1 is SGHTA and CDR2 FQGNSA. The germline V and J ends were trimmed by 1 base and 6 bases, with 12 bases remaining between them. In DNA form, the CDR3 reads TGTGCCAGCAGCTTAGGCGGCTGGGATCCTGAAGCTTTCTTT. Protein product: CASSLGGWDPEAFF.

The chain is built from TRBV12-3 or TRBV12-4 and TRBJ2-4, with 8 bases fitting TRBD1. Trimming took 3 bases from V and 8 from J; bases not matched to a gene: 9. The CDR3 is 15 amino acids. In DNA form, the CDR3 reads TGTGCCAGCAGTTTTGGGGCAGGGGGCTTTGACATTCAGTACTTC. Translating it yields CASSFGAGGFDIQYF.

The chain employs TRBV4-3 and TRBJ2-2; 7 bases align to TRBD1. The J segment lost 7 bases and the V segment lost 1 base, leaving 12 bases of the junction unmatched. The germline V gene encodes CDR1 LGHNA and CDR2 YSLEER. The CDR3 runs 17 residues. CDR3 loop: CASSQGLGRGNGGELFF. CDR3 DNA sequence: TGCGCCAGCAGCCAAGGGCTTGGCAGGGGGAACGGCGGGGAGCTGTTTTTT.

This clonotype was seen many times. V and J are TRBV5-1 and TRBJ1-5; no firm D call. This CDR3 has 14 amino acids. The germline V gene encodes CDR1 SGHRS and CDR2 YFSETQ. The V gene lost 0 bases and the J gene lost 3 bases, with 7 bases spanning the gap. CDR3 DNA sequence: TGCGCCAGCAGCTTGGGGCAAGCCAATCAGCCCCAGCATTTT. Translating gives CASSLGQANQPQHF.

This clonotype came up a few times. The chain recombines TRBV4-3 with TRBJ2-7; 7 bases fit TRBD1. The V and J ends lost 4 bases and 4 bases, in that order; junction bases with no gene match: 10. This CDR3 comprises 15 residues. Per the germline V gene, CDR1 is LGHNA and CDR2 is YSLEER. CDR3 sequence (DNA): TGCGCCAGCAGCCTGGGGACAGATAGCATTTACGAGCAGTACTTC. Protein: CASSLGTDSIYEQYF.

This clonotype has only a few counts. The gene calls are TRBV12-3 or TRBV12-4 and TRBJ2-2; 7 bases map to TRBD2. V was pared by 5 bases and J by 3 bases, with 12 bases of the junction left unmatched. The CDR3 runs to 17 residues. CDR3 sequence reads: CASSGGLPPLDTGELFF. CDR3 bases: TGTGCCAGCAGTGGGGGACTACCCCCGCTGGACACCGGGGAGCTGTTTTTT.

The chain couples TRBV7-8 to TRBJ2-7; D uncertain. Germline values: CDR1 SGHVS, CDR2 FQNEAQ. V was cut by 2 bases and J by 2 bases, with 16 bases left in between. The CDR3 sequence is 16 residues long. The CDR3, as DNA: TGTGCCAGCAGCTTAAGCCGGTCGGGCGGCACCTACGAGCAGTACTTC. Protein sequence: CASSLSRSGGTYEQYF.

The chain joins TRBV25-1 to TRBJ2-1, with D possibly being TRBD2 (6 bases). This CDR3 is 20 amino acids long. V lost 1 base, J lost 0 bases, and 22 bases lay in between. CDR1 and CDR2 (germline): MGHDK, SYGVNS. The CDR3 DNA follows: TGTGCCAGCAGTGAATCAGGCGGCGGGACGAACGTCTACTCCTACAATGAGCAGTTCTTC. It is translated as CASSESGGGTNVYSYNEQFF.

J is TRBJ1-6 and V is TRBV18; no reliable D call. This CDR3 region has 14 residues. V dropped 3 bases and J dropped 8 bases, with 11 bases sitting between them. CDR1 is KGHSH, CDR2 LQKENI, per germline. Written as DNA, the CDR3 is TGTGCCAGCTCACCGGACTCTGCTGATTCACCCCTCCACTTT. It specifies CASSPDSADSPLHF. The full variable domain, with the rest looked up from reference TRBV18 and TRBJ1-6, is NAGVMQNPRHLVRRRGQEARLRCSPMKGHSHVYWYRQLPEEGLKFMVYLQKENIIDESGMPKERFSAEFPKEGPSILRIQQVVRGDSAAYFCASSPDSADSPLHFGNGTRLTVT.

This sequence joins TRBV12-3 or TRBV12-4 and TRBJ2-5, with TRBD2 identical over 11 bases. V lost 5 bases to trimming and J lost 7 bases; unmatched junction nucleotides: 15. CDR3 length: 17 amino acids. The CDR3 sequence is CASSDSLGLAVPGTQYF. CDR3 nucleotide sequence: TGTGCCAGCAGTGACTCTCTGGGACTAGCGGTCCCGGGGACCCAGTACTTC.

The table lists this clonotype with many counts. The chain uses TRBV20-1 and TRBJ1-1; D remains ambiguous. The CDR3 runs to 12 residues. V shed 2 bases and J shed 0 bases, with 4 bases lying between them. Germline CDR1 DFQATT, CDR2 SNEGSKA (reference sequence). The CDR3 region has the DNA TGCAGTGCTAGAAGGTTGAACACTGAAGCTTTCTTT. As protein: CSARRLNTEAFF.

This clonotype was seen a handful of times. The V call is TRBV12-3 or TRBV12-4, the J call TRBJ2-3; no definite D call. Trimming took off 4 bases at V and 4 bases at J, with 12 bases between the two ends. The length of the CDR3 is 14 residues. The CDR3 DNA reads TGTGCCAGCAGTTCCAACGGGCATGCAGATACGCAGTATTTT. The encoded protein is CASSSNGHADTQYF.

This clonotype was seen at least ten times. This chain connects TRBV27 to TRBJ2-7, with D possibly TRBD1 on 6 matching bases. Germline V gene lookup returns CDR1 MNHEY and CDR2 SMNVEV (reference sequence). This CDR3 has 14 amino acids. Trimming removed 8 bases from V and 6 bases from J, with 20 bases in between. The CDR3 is CASGPAVGHPEQYF. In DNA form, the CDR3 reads TGTGCCAGCGGGCCGGCGGTGGGACATCCCGAGCAGTACTTC.

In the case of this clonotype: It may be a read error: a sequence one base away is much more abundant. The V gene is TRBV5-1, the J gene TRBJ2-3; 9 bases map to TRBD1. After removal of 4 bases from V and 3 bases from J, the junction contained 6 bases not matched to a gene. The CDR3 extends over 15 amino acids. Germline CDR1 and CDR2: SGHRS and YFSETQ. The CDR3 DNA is TGCGCCAGCAGCATGACGGGACAGGGAACAGATACGCAGTATTTT. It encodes CASSMTGQGTDTQYF.

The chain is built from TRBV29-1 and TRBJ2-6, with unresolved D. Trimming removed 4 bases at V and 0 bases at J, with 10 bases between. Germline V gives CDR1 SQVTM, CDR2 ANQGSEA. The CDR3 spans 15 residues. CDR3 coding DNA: TGCAGCGTTGTTAGTACGAGCTCTGGGGCCAACGTCCTGACTTTC. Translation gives CSVVSTSSGANVLTF.